These 20 T cell receptor beta chains came from one sample sequenced in a study of blood T cell repertoires in COVID-19. Sequenced by immunoSEQ multiplex PCR; TCRdb stores in-frame clones only, minus some. The sample contains about 140,000 clones, roughly 76% of which appear only once. The sequencing input was peripheral blood. These receptors all come from a woman aged 45-65 years with active or convalescent COVID-19.

This clone was recorded once. V is TRBV29-1 and J is TRBJ1-2; D possibly corresponds to TRBD1 (5 bases). The length of the CDR3 is 11 residues. V was trimmed by 8 bases and J by 7 bases, leaving 14 bases between them. From germline, CDR1 is SQVTM and CDR2 ANQGSEA. The CDR3 region is CSLGGEGGYTF. CDR3 coding DNA: TGCAGCCTGGGAGGGGAGGGTGGCTACACCTTC.

The chain couples TRBV6-1 to TRBJ1-6; tentatively, D is TRBD1 (5 bases). V lost 1 base and J 5 bases, leaving 9 bases between the germline ends. The CDR3 length is 15 residues. CDR1 and CDR2 (germline): MNHNS, SASEGT. For the CDR3, the DNA is TGTGCCAGCAGTGAAGGGGCAGGGAATAATTCACCCCTCCACTTT. It yields the protein CASSEGAGNNSPLHF.

The V gene is TRBV7-9, the J gene TRBJ2-1; possible D gene TRBD1, 5 bases. Germline loops: CDR1 SEHNR, CDR2 FQNEAQ (reference sequence). The CDR3 spans 16 residues. The ends were cut back, 2 bases at V and 6 bases at J, with 17 bases in the middle. Here the CDR3 DNA reads TGTGCCAGCAGCTTACCGTTCAGGGCAGGGATCAATGAGCAGTTCTTC. Protein sequence: CASSLPFRAGINEQFF.

The chain has TRBV7-3 and TRBJ2-1; 8 nucleotides line up with TRBD2. The V gene end was trimmed by 6 bases and the J gene end by 3 bases; junction bases not matched to a gene: 4. This CDR3 contains 14 residues. Germline CDR1 reads SGHTA; CDR2 reads FQGTGA. The CDR3 protein is CASSRRGDYNEQFF. Written as DNA, the CDR3 is TGTGCCAGCAGTCGGCGGGGGGACTACAATGAGCAGTTCTTC.

A few counts support this clone. V and J are TRBV3-1 (or the pseudogene TRBV3-2) and TRBJ2-5; D is possibly TRBD2 (7 bases). Germline CDR1 LGHDT, CDR2 YNNKEL (reference sequence). Trimming shortened V by 1 base and J by 4 bases, and 16 bases separated the two germline ends. The CDR3 consists of 16 residues. The CDR3 sequence is CASSQGLQGRGETQYF. CDR3 coding DNA: TGTGCCAGCAGCCAAGGTCTTCAGGGGAGGGGAGAGACCCAGTACTTC.

The chain uses TRBV29-1 and TRBJ2-3; 7 bases match TRBD1. Unmatched junction bases numbered 9, after V lost 3 bases and J lost 3 bases. This CDR3 contains 15 residues. Germline values: CDR1 SQVTM, CDR2 ANQGSEA. The CDR3 protein is CSVDMGQRTTDTQYF. CDR3 DNA sequence: TGCAGCGTTGATATGGGACAGCGAACGACAGATACGCAGTATTTT.

The CDR3 DNA reads TGTGCCAGCAGCCGCGACAGGGGGGGCAATCAGCCCCAGCATTTT. This gives the protein CASSRDRGGNQPQHF. The chain is built from TRBV4-2 and TRBJ1-5; 9 bases line up with TRBD1. V lost 4 bases and J lost 2; bases outside the gene matches: 3. This CDR3 comprises 15 residues. Germline V CDR1 and CDR2: LGHNA, YNFKEQ.

Only one count was recorded for this clone. The chain is built from TRBV25-1 and TRBJ2-3; possible D gene TRBD1, 5 bases. CDR1 is MGHDK and CDR2 is SYGVNS in the germline V gene. This CDR3 contains 13 residues. Trimming stripped 5 bases from V and 3 bases from J, with 9 bases between. CDR3: CASSFQGTDTQYF. CDR3 nucleotides: TGTGCCAGCAGTTTTCAGGGAACAGATACGCAGTATTTT.

This clone was seen only once. The V gene is TRBV21-1, the J gene TRBJ1-3; the D segment call TRBD1 is taken from the table without a DNA check. TRBV21-1 is an annotated pseudogene. The CDR3 totals 18 residues. CDR3 region: CASSKAPGTGISGNTIYF. DNA for the CDR3: TGTGCCAGCAGCAAGGCTCCCGGGACAGGGATCTCTGGAAACACCATATATTTT.

This chain uses TRBV24-1 with TRBJ2-3; D might be TRBD2 (5 bases). Trimming shortened V by 6 bases and J by 0 bases, and 12 bases separated the two germline ends. This CDR3 contains 15 residues. Germline V gene lookup returns CDR1 KGHDR and CDR2 SFDVKD. DNA for the CDR3: TGTGCCACCAGTATGCGGGCCGTTAGCACAGATACGCAGTATTTT. Its translation is CATSMRAVSTDTQYF.

The chain employs TRBV7-2 and TRBJ1-1; D is undetermined. Trimming cost V 3 bases and J 9 bases, with 8 bases left between them. Germline-derived CDR1 and CDR2 are SGHTA and FQGNSA. This CDR3 contains 11 residues. The CDR3 reads CASSFAGKAFF. DNA for the CDR3: TGTGCCAGCAGCTTTGCCGGGAAAGCTTTCTTT.

This clone appeared a single time. V usage is TRBV2 and J usage is TRBJ2-2; perhaps TRBD1 as D (6 bases). The germline gives CDR1 SNHLY, CDR2 FYNNEI. V was clipped by 7 bases and J by 6 bases, with 21 bases between them. The CDR3 contains 16 residues. The CDR3 DNA reads TGTGCCAGCACACGCGAGAGGAGTAAGGGGGCCGGGGAGCTGTTTTTT. Translating gives CASTRERSKGAGELFF.

The chain combines TRBV6-5 with TRBJ2-3, with D uncertain. Trimming pared 6 bases from V and 0 bases from J, leaving 4 bases between. CDR3 size: 12 residues. Per germline, CDR1 MNHEY and CDR2 SVGAGI. The CDR3 sequence: CASRASTDTQYF. In nucleotides, the CDR3 is TGTGCCAGCAGAGCAAGCACAGATACGCAGTATTTT.

This clone showed up just a few times. The chain combines TRBV5-4 with TRBJ1-2, with D perhaps TRBD1 (5 bases). The CDR3 has 13 amino acids. V lost 2 bases and J 5 bases, leaving 10 bases between the germline ends. Germline V gene data show CDR1 as SGHNT and CDR2 as YYREEE (reference sequence). The CDR3 DNA sequence: TGTGCCAGCAGCTTACTCGGGGGATATGGCTACACCTTC. Protein product: CASSLLGGYGYTF.

The V and J genes are TRBV7-6 and TRBJ2-7, with TRBD2 matching over 8 bases. V trimming: 0 bases; J trimming: 1 base; junction bases outside the gene matches: 2. Germline loops: CDR1 SGHVS, CDR2 FNYEAQ. The CDR3 length is 15 residues. CDR3 loop: CASSLAAGDSYEQYF. CDR3 DNA: TGTGCCAGCAGCTTAGCAGCGGGAGATTCCTACGAGCAGTACTTC.

The chain recombines TRBV11-1 with TRBJ1-6, with D possibly being TRBD1 (6 bases). V shed 4 bases and J shed 10 bases, with 11 bases lying between them. This CDR3 contains 13 residues. CDR1 is SGHAT and CDR2 is FQDESV in the germline V gene (reference sequence). The DNA of the CDR3 is TGTGCCAGCAGCTCCGCAGGGGACTCACCCCTCCACTTT. It specifies CASSSAGDSPLHF. Combining the CDR3 with reference TRBV11-1 and TRBJ1-6 gives the whole variable domain EAEVAQSPRYKITEKSQAVAFWCDPISGHATLYWYRQILGQGPELLVQFQDESVVDDSQLPKDRFSAERLKGVDSTLKIQPAELGDSAMYLCASSSAGDSPLHFGNGTRLTVT.

J is TRBJ1-2 and V is TRBV30; no reliable D call. CDR3 length: 12 amino acids. The V gene lost 5 bases and the J gene lost 3 bases, with 10 bases spanning the gap. CDR1 GTSNPN and CDR2 SVGIG come from the germline V gene (reference sequence). CDR3 DNA sequence: TGTGCCTGGTCCGGGAACCACTATGGCTACACCTTC. It specifies CAWSGNHYGYTF.

The V call is TRBV19, the J call TRBJ2-4; 9 nucleotides align to TRBD1. V lost 4 bases, J lost 0 bases, and 4 bases stayed unmatched. CDR1 is LNHDA, CDR2 SQIVND, per germline (reference sequence). This CDR3 has 16 amino acids. CDR3 region: CASSTRQGVAKNIQYF. The DNA of the CDR3 is TGTGCCAGTAGTACCAGACAGGGGGTAGCCAAAAACATTCAGTACTTC.

This clone is a singleton in its sample. This chain joins TRBV4-2 and TRBJ2-7; weak D call: TRBD2 (6 bases). Trimming pared 0 bases from V and 0 bases from J, leaving 6 bases between. CDR1 is LGHNA and CDR2 is YNFKEQ in the germline V gene. This CDR3 contains 14 residues. The CDR3 protein is CASSQERDSYEQYF. In DNA, the CDR3 is TGTGCCAGCAGCCAAGAGCGGGACTCCTACGAGCAGTACTTC.

This clone occurred a few times. The DNA for the CDR3 is TGTGCCAGCAGGGGGGGACTAGCGGGACGATACGAGCAGTACTTC. This translates into CASRGGLAGRYEQYF. The gene calls are TRBV2 and TRBJ2-7; 13 nucleotides agree with TRBD2. The CDR3 totals 15 residues. J gave up 4 bases and V 6 bases, and 6 bases lay outside the gene matches. In germline, CDR1 is SNHLY, CDR2 FYNNEI.